The 20 T cell receptor beta chains presented below share a single source sample, sequenced in a study of shared clonotypes between healthy human individuals. Cells designated naive CD8 were CD45RO-negative and were positively selected for CCR7, with terminally differentiated effector memory CD45RA+ cells excluded. The assay was immunoSEQ multiplex PCR, and TCRdb's table has in-frame clones only and misses some. The repertoire holds about 2.1 million clones, with 85% to 95% as singletons. What was sequenced was naive CD8+ T cells from PBMCs. The receptor source for this set is a man between 18 and 29 years old in good health. Some clones in this sample may be carry-over from other donors' samples.

The genes are TRBV7-9 and TRBJ1-2; 7 nucleotides match TRBD1. The V gene end was trimmed by 3 bases and the J gene end by 2 bases; junction bases not matched to a gene: 6. Germline CDR1 and CDR2: SEHNR and FQNEAQ (reference sequence). The CDR3 runs 15 residues. CDR3 sequence reads: CASSFGDRTNYGYTF. CDR3 nucleotide sequence: TGTGCCAGCAGCTTCGGGGACAGAACCAACTATGGCTACACCTTC.

The chain uses TRBV5-1 and TRBJ2-7, with TRBD1 as a possible D gene (6 bases). This CDR3 is built from 16 residues. V shed 5 bases and J shed 2 bases, with 20 bases lying between them. CDR1 is SGHRS, CDR2 YFSETQ, per germline. The CDR3 is CASRGGTGPQTYEQYF. In DNA, the CDR3 is TGCGCCAGCAGGGGCGGAACAGGGCCTCAAACCTACGAGCAGTACTTC. The full variable domain, completed using reference TRBV5-1 and TRBJ2-7, is KAGVTQTPRYLIKTRGQQVTLSCSPISGHRSVSWYQQTPGQGLQFLFEYFSETQRNKGNFPGRFSGRQFSNSRSEMNVSTLELGDSALYLCASRGGTGPQTYEQYFGPGTRLTVT.

The chain uses TRBV7-9 and TRBJ1-5; D not certain. From germline, CDR1 is SEHNR and CDR2 FQNEAQ (reference sequence). This CDR3 region has 12 residues. V was pared by 5 bases and J by 8 bases, with 10 bases between. CDR3 sequence (DNA): TGTGCCAGCAGCCAGGAAAGGGAGCCCCAGCATTTT. This translates into CASSQEREPQHF.

The chain recombines TRBV7-9 with TRBJ2-7; D possibly matches TRBD1 or TRBD2 (7 bases each). Per the germline V gene, CDR1 is SEHNR and CDR2 is FQNEAQ (reference sequence). The CDR3 contains 14 residues. The V end was cut by 5 bases, the J end by 3 bases, with 14 bases between. CDR3 bases: TGTGCCAGCAGCCCAGGGGGGGGAGTCTACGAGCAGTACTTC. Protein sequence: CASSPGGGVYEQYF.

This chain connects TRBV27 to TRBJ1-2; D not certain. Trimming removed 6 bases from V and 3 bases from J, with 11 bases in between. Germline V gives CDR1 MNHEY, CDR2 SMNVEV (reference sequence). CDR3 length: 13 amino acids. The CDR3 loop is CASSPVVHYGYTF. In DNA form, the CDR3 reads TGTGCCAGCAGCCCGGTAGTACACTATGGCTACACCTTC.

This chain links TRBV4-1 with TRBJ2-1; TRBD2 is a possible D gene (7 bases). The V and J ends lost 1 base and 1 base respectively, with 11 bases between them. The CDR3 sequence is 16 residues long. From germline, CDR1 is MGHRA and CDR2 YSYEKL. CDR3 residues: CASSQVGGGSYNEQFF. The DNA for the CDR3 is TGCGCCAGCAGCCAAGTGGGAGGGGGATCCTACAATGAGCAGTTCTTC.

The chain carries TRBV27 and TRBJ1-4; D is unresolved. The germline V gene encodes CDR1 MNHEY and CDR2 SMNVEV (reference sequence). The CDR3 runs to 13 residues. Deletions cut 4 bases from V and 8 bases from J, with 11 bases between. Written as DNA, the CDR3 is TGTGCCAGCAGTTCCTGGACGGGGGAAAAACTGTTTTTT. Encoded protein: CASSSWTGEKLFF. Based on the CDR3 plus reference TRBV27 and TRBJ1-4, the full variable domain is EAQVTQNPRYLITVTGKKLTVTCSQNMNHEYMSWYRQDPGLGLRQIYYSMNVEVTDKGDVPEGYKVSRKEKRNFPLILESPSPNQTSLYFCASSSWTGEKLFFGSGTQLSVL.

CDR3 sequence (DNA): TGTGCCAGCAGCCCGCGGGACAGGCTTAACACCGGGGAGCTGTTTTTT. Translation: CASSPRDRLNTGELFF. J is TRBJ2-2 and V is TRBV7-6; 8 bases are shared with TRBD1. The CDR3 extends over 16 amino acids. Germline trimming cut 5 bases from V and 2 bases from J; bases unmatched to any gene: 7. CDR1 SGHVS and CDR2 FNYEAQ come from the germline V gene. The variable domain in full, with the rest retrieved from reference TRBV7-6 and TRBJ2-2, is GAGVSQSPRYKVTKRGQDVALRCDPISGHVSLYWYRQALGQGPEFLTYFNYEAQQDKSGLPNDRFSAERPEGSISTLTIQRTEQRDSAMYRCASSPRDRLNTGELFFGEGSRLTVL.

This clone has more than one count but fewer than ten. This chain uses TRBV14 with TRBJ2-1; the D is unclear. The CDR3 extends over 12 amino acids. CDR1 is SGHDN, CDR2 FVKESK, per germline. Deletions cut 4 bases from V and 6 bases from J, with 7 bases between. The CDR3 DNA is TGTGCCAGCAGCCCCCTTAGCAATGAGCAGTTCTTC. Amino acids: CASSPLSNEQFF.

This rearrangement joins TRBV28 to TRBJ2-3; D remains ambiguous. Germline V gives CDR1 MDHEN, CDR2 SYDVKM. The V end lost 5 bases, the J end lost 1 base, and 13 bases lay between the germline ends. The CDR3 consists of 15 residues. The DNA of the CDR3 is TGTGCCAGCAGTGGGTCCTTACCGGGCACAGATACGCAGTATTTT. Its translation: CASSGSLPGTDTQYF.

This sequence joins TRBV28 and TRBJ2-7; the match to TRBD1 covers 7 bases. This CDR3 spans 16 amino acids. Germline lookup yields CDR1 MDHEN and CDR2 SYDVKM. The V and J ends lost 2 bases and 0 bases, in that order; junction bases with no gene match: 7. CDR3 region: CASSLPRTGNSYEQYF. The CDR3 DNA reads TGTGCCAGCAGTTTACCCAGGACAGGCAACTCCTACGAGCAGTACTTC.

This clone was observed a single time. This chain links TRBV25-1 with TRBJ2-2, with 8 bases matching TRBD2. CDR1 and CDR2 from the germline V gene are MGHDK and SYGVNS. There are 16 residues in the CDR3. J was trimmed by 6 bases and V by 3 bases; bases with no gene match: 9. CDR3 residues: CASSDPRGGSPGELFF. The CDR3 coding sequence is TGTGCCAGCAGTGACCCCCGGGGGGGTAGTCCCGGGGAGCTGTTTTTT.

As for this clone: One end of the junction fails to match germline, which may point to a read error. The sample carries other DNA sequences with the same CDR3. The rearrangement uses TRBV27 and TRBJ1-1; D gene unclear. The CDR3 loop spans 13 amino acids. The germline gives CDR1 MNHEY, CDR2 SMNVEV (reference sequence). The chain's CDR3 is CASSSRTNTEAFF. The CDR3 nucleotides are TGTGCCAGCAGTTCTCGTACGAACACTGAGGCTTTCTTT.

The chain carries TRBV27 and TRBJ2-7; D gene ambiguous. This CDR3 has 13 residues. CDR1 and CDR2 (germline): MNHEY, SMNVEV (reference sequence). V lost 5 bases and J lost 3, with 11 bases in between. The DNA for the CDR3 is TGTGCCAGCAGTGTCAGGATAGGCTACGAGCAGTACTTC. This encodes CASSVRIGYEQYF.

V and J are TRBV7-9 and TRBJ2-1, with TRBD2 matching over 13 bases. From germline, CDR1 is SEHNR and CDR2 FQNEAQ (reference sequence). V gave up 3 bases and J gave up 6 bases; unmatched junction bases: 5. This CDR3 has 16 residues. The CDR3 reads CASSFYGTSGANEQFF. Here the CDR3 DNA reads TGTGCCAGCAGCTTCTACGGGACTAGCGGGGCCAATGAGCAGTTCTTC.

J is TRBJ1-1 and V is TRBV28; TRBD1 matches 9 bases. The V gene end was trimmed by 1 base and the J gene end by 5 bases; junction bases not matched to a gene: 5. Per the germline V gene, CDR1 is MDHEN and CDR2 is SYDVKM. The CDR3 covers 15 residues. CDR3 in DNA: TGTGCCAGCAGTTTATATGGGACAGGGTATACTGAAGCTTTCTTT. Amino acid sequence: CASSLYGTGYTEAFF.

The rearrangement links TRBV10-3 to TRBJ2-1; D unresolved. V was shortened by 0 bases and J by 9 bases, with 18 bases between the two germline ends. This CDR3 is 16 amino acids long. The germline CDR1 and CDR2 sequences are ENHRY and SYGVKD. CDR3 sequence (DNA): TGTGCCATCAGTGAGTCGACTTCGCAGCTCGGCGGTGAGCAGTTCTTC. Encoded protein: CAISESTSQLGGEQFF.

The V call is TRBV19, the J call TRBJ2-3; D is possibly TRBD1 (6 bases). The CDR3 spans 13 residues. Trimming took 7 bases from V and 4 from J, leaving 12 bases between them. Germline values: CDR1 LNHDA, CDR2 SQIVND (reference sequence). The CDR3 nucleotides read TGTGCCAGTAATCAGGGGAGCGCAGATACGCAGTATTTT. Protein sequence: CASNQGSADTQYF.

The chain uses TRBV4-1 and TRBJ2-5; D is possibly TRBD2 (5 bases). The DNA matches TRBJ2-7 better at its end, which makes the J call doubtful. The length of the CDR3 is 14 residues. Germline V lookup: CDR1 MGHRA, CDR2 YSYEKL. The CDR3 region has the DNA TGCGCCAGCAGTACGGGATCAAGCTCCTACGAGCAGTACTTC. It specifies CASSTGSSSYEQYF.

The chain uses TRBV6-1 and TRBJ2-5; D is perhaps TRBD1 (6 bases). Trimming removed 0 bases at V and 4 bases at J, with 15 bases between. The CDR3 sequence is 16 residues long. The germline CDR1 and CDR2 sequences are MNHNS and SASEGT. CDR3 amino acids: CASSEAIQGNIETQYF. As DNA, the CDR3 is TGTGCCAGCAGTGAAGCGATCCAGGGGAACATAGAGACCCAGTACTTC.